Listed below are T cell receptor beta chains from one sample, sequenced in a study of blood T cell repertoires in COVID-19. Some clones are missing from TCRdb's copy, which holds only in-frame ones; the method was immunoSEQ multiplex PCR. This sample has roughly 84,000 clones, with 60% to 80% found just once. The source material was peripheral blood. The receptors shown here come from a woman aged 45-59 years with acute or convalescent COVID-19. CDR3s include the opening cysteine and the closing phenylalanine or tryptophan.

J: TRBJ2-7; V: TRBV18; CDR3: CASSPPRQGGYEQYF
J: TRBJ1-4; V: TRBV7-2; CDR3: CASSPDRFNEKLFF
J: TRBJ2-3; V: TRBV2; CDR3: CASSSGTTDTQYF
J: TRBJ1-2; V: TRBV25-1; CDR3: CASSESEWAEDGYTF
J: TRBJ1-1; V: TRBV28; CDR3: CASREKDRGHFF
J: TRBJ1-1; V: TRBV27; CDR3: CASSRDRGKTEAFF
J: TRBJ2-5; V: TRBV18; CDR3: CASSPGLQETQYF
J: TRBJ2-3; V: TRBV4-1; CDR3: CASSQGGTGSLDTQYF
J: TRBJ2-2; V: TRBV7-3; CDR3: CASSPSGTGELFF
J: TRBJ1-1; V: TRBV5-5; CDR3: CASSLQGMGTEAFF
J: TRBJ2-2; V: TRBV28; CDR3: CASSFWDNTNTGELFF
J: TRBJ1-4; V: TRBV5-1; CDR3: CASSRGSNEKLFF
J: TRBJ2-3; V: TRBV6-5; CDR3: CASSSPSSDTQYF
J: TRBJ1-6; V: TRBV4-1; CDR3: CASSQGGRGLNSPLHF
J: TRBJ1-1; V: TRBV21-1; CDR3: CASSKGRTGSTEAFF
J: TRBJ2-5; V: TRBV4-1; CDR3: CASSPNYQGFQETQYF
J: TRBJ1-3; V: TRBV19; CDR3: CASSLTASSGNTIYF
J: TRBJ2-2; V: TRBV9; CDR3: CASSVSPRGGTGELFF
J: TRBJ1-6; V: TRBV28; CDR3: CASTTRGGSPLHF
J: TRBJ1-4; V: TRBV18; CDR3: CASSLGSSDEKLFF
J: TRBJ1-4; V: TRBV24-1; CDR3: CATSDPGERKLFF
J: TRBJ1-1; V: TRBV18; CDR3: CASSRSLGRGSGNTEAFF
J: TRBJ1-2; V: TRBV15; CDR3: CATSRGPGGYGYTF
J: TRBJ1-5; V: TRBV28; CDR3: CASAWGGASQPQHF
J: TRBJ1-2; V: TRBV10-3; CDR3: CAISDSTGIGNYGYTF
J: TRBJ2-1; V: TRBV18; CDR3: CASLTVRQGGNEQFF
J: TRBJ1-1; V: TRBV6-5; CDR3: CASSFEFREATEAFF
J: TRBJ2-7; V: TRBV28; CDR3: CATRRTGGGYEQYF
J: TRBJ2-1; V: TRBV19; CDR3: CASSIEGGGGEQFF
J: TRBJ1-3; V: TRBV18; CDR3: CASSPRGTGPSGNTIYF
J: TRBJ2-7; V: TRBV6-5; CDR3: CASSLGTASYEQYF
J: TRBJ1-5; V: TRBV2; CDR3: CASSPTGPNQPQHF
J: TRBJ1-1; V: TRBV27; CDR3: CASSLFRGRTEAFF
J: TRBJ1-6; V: TRBV11-2; CDR3: CASSFPQGNSPLHF
J: TRBJ2-5; V: TRBV7-8; CDR3: CASSLRTGVVETQYF
J: TRBJ1-5; V: TRBV7-7; CDR3: CASSLTGQDRGNQPQHF
J: TRBJ1-2; V: TRBV4-1; CDR3: CASSQVGQDRGGYTF
J: TRBJ1-2; V: TRBV28; CDR3: CASRETGGNYGYTF
J: TRBJ1-6; V: TRBV5-1; CDR3: CASSFGQGTYNSPLHF
J: TRBJ2-7; V: TRBV5-5; CDR3: CASSYPGTVSYEQYF
J: TRBJ2-2; V: TRBV12-3/TRBV12-4; CDR3: CASKRDTGELFF
J: TRBJ1-1; V: TRBV9; CDR3: CASSALGAEEGTGAFF
J: TRBJ1-5; V: TRBV28; CDR3: CASTAQGYSNQPQHF
J: TRBJ1-6; V: TRBV30; CDR3: CAWSGGSGQGSSPLHF
J: TRBJ1-6; V: TRBV19; CDR3: CASSIAQGESPLHF
J: TRBJ1-5; V: TRBV7-2; CDR3: CASSYTGGNQPQHF
J: TRBJ1-5; V: TRBV7-2; CDR3: CASSSHGKGAYSNQPQHF
J: TRBJ2-1; V: TRBV27; CDR3: CASSLRSPHNEQFF
J: TRBJ1-1; V: TRBV19; CDR3: CASSIDSYMNTEAFF
J: TRBJ1-2; V: TRBV27; CDR3: CASSLVPVTNYGYTF